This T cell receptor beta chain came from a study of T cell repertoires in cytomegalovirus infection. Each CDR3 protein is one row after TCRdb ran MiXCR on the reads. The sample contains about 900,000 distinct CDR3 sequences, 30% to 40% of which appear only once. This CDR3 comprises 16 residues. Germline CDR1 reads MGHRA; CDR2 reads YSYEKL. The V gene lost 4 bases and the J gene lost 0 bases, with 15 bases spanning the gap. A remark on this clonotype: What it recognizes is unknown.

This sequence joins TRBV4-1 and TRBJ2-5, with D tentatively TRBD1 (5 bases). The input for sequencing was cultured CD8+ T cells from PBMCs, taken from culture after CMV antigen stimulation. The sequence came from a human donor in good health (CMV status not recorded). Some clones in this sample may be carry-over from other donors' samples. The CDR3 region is CASSPFDSANQETQYF. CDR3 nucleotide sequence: TGCGCCAGCAGCCCCTTCGACAGTGCCAACCAAGAGACCCAGTACTTC.